The T cell receptor (beta chain) described here comes from a study of regulatory T cells in long-lasting Graves disease. Time point defined: newly diagnosed GD, antithyroid drugs for less than 3 months. PBMCs were the source of the RNA used for TCR sequencing. Building of the TCR beta libraries involved iRepertoire HTBI primers and Arm-PCR of CDR3 regions. TCRdb recomputed calls from the multiplex PCR reads with MiXCR, one row per CDR3 protein. The sample contains over 350,000 distinct CDR3 sequences, around 15% of which appear only once. This CDR3 contains 15 residues. Germline CDR1 reads SQVTM; CDR2 reads ANQGSEA. V was trimmed by 7 bases and J by 4 bases, leaving 21 bases between them. This clonotype showed up many times. Antigen: not known. Study results and limitations: Favored usage of TRBV28, TRBJ1-2 and TRBJ2-5 was recorded in persistent disease.

This same sample was also part of a study on T cells in Graves' hyperthyroidism and ophthalmopathy. That source reports: The study left out patients who had uncontrolled infection, other autoimmune disease, pregnancy or lactation. Blood also showed most of the thyroid clonotypes that were expanded above 0.001. A median around six months before onset, the model predicted ophthalmopathy.

The V and J genes are TRBV29-1 and TRBJ2-3, with D unclear. The sequences come from peripheral blood mononuclear cells (PBMCs), collected at new diagnosis, from a patient treated with antithyroid drugs. This receptor was identified in a woman aged 50 to 60 with Graves disease. CDR3 nucleotides: TGCAGCGCTAAGCAGGCTAATTTTGGCGCAGATACGCAGTATTTT. The encoded protein is CSAKQANFGADTQYF.